Shown below are 2 T cell receptor beta chains from a single sample sequenced in a study of blood T cell repertoires in COVID-19. Here immunoSEQ multiplex PCR was the method, and the copy in TCRdb shows in-frame clones only, minus some. The profile shows 250,000 to 350,000 clones, roughly 80% of them singletons. Sample: peripheral blood. These receptors all come from a woman between 45 and 60 years old with active or convalescent COVID-19.

This CDR3 is CASSHHPGTYNSPLHF. The CDR3 DNA follows: TGTGCCAGCAGCCATCACCCCGGGACTTATAATTCACCCCTCCACTTT. The V call is TRBV3-1 (or the pseudogene TRBV3-2), the J call TRBJ1-6; possible D gene TRBD1, 5 bases. The CDR3 is 16 amino acids. V lost 3 bases to trimming and J lost 4 bases, with 13 bases between them. The germline gives CDR1 LGHDT, CDR2 YNNKEL (reference sequence).

The chain recombines TRBV18 with TRBJ1-5; 9 bases are shared with TRBD1. Germline V gives CDR1 KGHSH, CDR2 LQKENI. The CDR3 is 16 amino acids. With 6 bases clipped from V and 2 bases from J, the junction kept 8 bases outside the gene matches. The CDR3: CASSRGRDRGNQPQHF. The CDR3 region has the DNA TGTGCCAGCTCTCGCGGACGGGACAGGGGCAATCAGCCCCAGCATTTT.